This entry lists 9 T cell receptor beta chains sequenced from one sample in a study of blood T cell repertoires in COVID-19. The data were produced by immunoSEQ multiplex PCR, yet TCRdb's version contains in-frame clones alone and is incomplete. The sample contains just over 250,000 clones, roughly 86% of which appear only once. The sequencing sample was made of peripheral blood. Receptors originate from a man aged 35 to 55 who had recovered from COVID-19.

CDR3 region: CASSNGGLVAYEQYF. CDR3 nucleotide sequence: TGTGCCAGCAGCAATGGGGGACTAGTGGCCTACGAGCAGTACTTC. The gene calls are TRBV21-1 and TRBJ2-7; the D call of TRBD2 is as the table states it, not checked on the DNA. TRBV21-1 is recorded as a pseudogene. The CDR3 covers 15 residues.

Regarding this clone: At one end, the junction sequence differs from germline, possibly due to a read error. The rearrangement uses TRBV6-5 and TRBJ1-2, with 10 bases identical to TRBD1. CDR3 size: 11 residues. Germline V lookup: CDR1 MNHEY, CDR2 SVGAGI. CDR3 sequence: CASRLTGGFTF. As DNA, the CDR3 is TGTGCCAGCAGACTGACAGGGGGCTTCACCTTC.

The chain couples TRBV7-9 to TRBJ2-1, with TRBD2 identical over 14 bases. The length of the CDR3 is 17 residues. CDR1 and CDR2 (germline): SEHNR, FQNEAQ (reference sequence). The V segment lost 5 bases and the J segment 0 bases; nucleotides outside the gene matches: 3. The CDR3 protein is CASSPGTSGSSYNEQFF. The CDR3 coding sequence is TGTGCCAGCAGCCCCGGGACTAGCGGGAGCTCCTACAATGAGCAGTTCTTC.

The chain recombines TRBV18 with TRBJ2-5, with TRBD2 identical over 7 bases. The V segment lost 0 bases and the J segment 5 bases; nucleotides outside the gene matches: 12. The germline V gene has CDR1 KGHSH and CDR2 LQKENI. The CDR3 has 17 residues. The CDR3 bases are TGTGCCAGCTCACCACCACTAGCGCGGACAATTCCCGAGACCCAGTACTTC. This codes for CASSPPLARTIPETQYF.

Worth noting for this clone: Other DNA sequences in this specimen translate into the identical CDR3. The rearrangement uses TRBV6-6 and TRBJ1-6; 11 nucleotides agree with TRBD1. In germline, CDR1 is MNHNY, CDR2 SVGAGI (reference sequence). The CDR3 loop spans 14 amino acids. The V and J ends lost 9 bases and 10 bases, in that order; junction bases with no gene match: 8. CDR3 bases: TGTGCCAGTAGGAGGGACAGGGGGGGCTCACCCCTCCACTTT. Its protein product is CASRRDRGGSPLHF.

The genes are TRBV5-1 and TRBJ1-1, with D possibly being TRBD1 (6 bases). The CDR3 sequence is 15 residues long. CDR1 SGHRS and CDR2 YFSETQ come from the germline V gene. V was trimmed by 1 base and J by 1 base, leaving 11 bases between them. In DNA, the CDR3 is TGCGCCAGCAGCTTGTATGGGGGCTCGAACACTGAAGCTTTCTTT. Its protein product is CASSLYGGSNTEAFF.

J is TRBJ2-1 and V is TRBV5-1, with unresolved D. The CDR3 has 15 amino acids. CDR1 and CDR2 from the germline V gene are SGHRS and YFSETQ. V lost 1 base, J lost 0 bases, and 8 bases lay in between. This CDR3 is CASSLKMSSYNEQFF. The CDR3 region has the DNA TGCGCCAGCAGCTTGAAGATGAGCTCCTACAATGAGCAGTTCTTC.

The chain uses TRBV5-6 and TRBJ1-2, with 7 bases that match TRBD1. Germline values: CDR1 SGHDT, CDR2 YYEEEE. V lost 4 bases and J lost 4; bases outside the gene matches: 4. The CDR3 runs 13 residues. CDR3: CASSAGTAYGYTF. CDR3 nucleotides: TGTGCCAGCAGCGCCGGGACAGCCTATGGCTACACCTTC.

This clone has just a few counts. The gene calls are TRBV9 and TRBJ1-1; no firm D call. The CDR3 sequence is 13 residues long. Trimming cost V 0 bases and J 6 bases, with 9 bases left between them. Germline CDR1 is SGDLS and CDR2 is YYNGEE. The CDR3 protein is CASSVDTRSEAFF. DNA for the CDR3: TGTGCCAGCAGCGTAGATACTAGGTCTGAAGCTTTCTTT.